Listed below are T cell receptor beta chains from one sample, sequenced in a study of T cell clones after liver transplantation. This table comes from immunoSEQ multiplex PCR, and its TCRdb copy is limited to in-frame clones, with some not included. Among about 72,000 clones listed, roughly nine tenths were seen once. Sequenced material: CD4+ T cells from blood, taken before liver transplant. These receptors were taken from a human donor who received a liver transplant. Both conserved end residues are part of each CDR3. The order of the fields is J gene, V gene, D gene, clone size, CDR3 protein, CDR3 DNA. D genes are given only for firm matches. Clone size appears in some rows only: once, few, many, or a class for an expanded clone.

>TRBJ1-1|TRBV5-1|-|-
CASSPVERGEAFF
TGCGCCAGCAGCCCCGTTGAGCGCGGTGAAGCTTTCTTT
>TRBJ2-7|TRBV9|-|-
CASSVAGNTYEQYF
TGTGCCAGCAGCGTAGCCGGGAACACCTACGAGCAGTACTTC
>TRBJ2-3|TRBV29-1|TRBD2|-
CSVVSGRTDTQYF
TGCAGCGTTGTTAGCGGGAGAACAGATACGCAGTATTTT
>TRBJ2-2|TRBV10-3|-|-
CAIRAPGGRDTGELFF
TGTGCCATCAGAGCTCCGGGCGGACGAGACACCGGGGAGCTGTTTTTT
>TRBJ2-5|TRBV30|-|-
CAWGDSQGGETQYF
TGTGCCTGGGGCGATTCGCAGGGAGGAGAGACCCAGTACTTC
>TRBJ1-4|TRBV2|TRBD1|-
CASRGRQGKATNEKLFF
TGTGCCAGCAGAGGTCGACAGGGAAAAGCAACTAATGAAAAACTGTTTTTT
>TRBJ2-7|TRBV5-6|-|-
CASSPGTDRIYF
TGTGCCAGCAGCCCCGGGACCGACCGCATTTACTTC
>TRBJ2-7|TRBV19|TRBD1|-
CASSTTGNEQYF
TGTGCCAGTAGTACGACAGGGAACGAGCAGTACTTC
>TRBJ1-1|TRBV11-3|-|few
CASSLGQGPTEAFF
TGTGCCAGCAGCTTAGGTCAGGGACCGACTGAAGCTTTCTTT
>TRBJ2-3|TRBV19|-|-
CASTSTDTQYF
TGTGCCAGTACGTCCACAGATACGCAGTATTTT
>TRBJ2-7|TRBV6-5|-|-
CGSNWLLEPYEQYF
TGTGGGTCTAACTGGCTCCTTGAACCCTACGAGCAGTACTTC
>TRBJ2-7|TRBV18|TRBD2|-
CASSLGTSGSGSYEQYF
TGTGCCAGCTCACTCGGGACTAGCGGGAGTGGCTCCTACGAGCAGTACTTC
>TRBJ2-5|TRBV7-2|-|-
CASSRDHAQETQYF
TGTGCCAGCAGCCGGGACCACGCCCAAGAGACCCAGTACTTC
>TRBJ1-2|TRBV30|-|-
CAWSGGHTNYGYTF
TGTGCCTGGAGTGGGGGACACACTAACTATGGCTACACCTTC
>TRBJ1-1|TRBV4-3|-|-
CASSQERTANTEAFF
TGCGCCAGCAGCCAAGAACGGACGGCGAACACTGAAGCTTTCTTT